These 12 T cell receptor beta chains came from one sample sequenced in a study of blood T cell repertoires in COVID-19. Sequencing was performed with immunoSEQ multiplex PCR; in TCRdb, only in-frame clones are kept and a portion is missing. The sample contains about 48,000 clones, 75% to 85% of which appear only once. The source material was peripheral blood. The receptors derive from a man aged 40-50 years with acute or convalescent COVID-19.

The chain joins TRBV10-3 to TRBJ2-2; 8 nucleotides align to TRBD1. Germline V gene data show CDR1 as ENHRY and CDR2 as SYGVKD. CDR3 size: 13 residues. V lost 6 bases and J lost 6; bases outside the gene matches: 3. Here the CDR3 DNA reads TGTGCCATCAGGCTACAGGGGGCCGGGGAGCTGTTTTTT. This codes for CAIRLQGAGELFF.

This chain uses TRBV4-1 with TRBJ1-1, with TRBD1 matching 9 bases. The length of the CDR3 is 14 residues. V lost 1 base to trimming and J lost 12 bases; unmatched junction nucleotides: 9. Germline V gene lookup returns CDR1 MGHRA and CDR2 YSYEKL. CDR3 residues: CASSQATGTGTTFF. DNA for the CDR3: TGCGCCAGCAGCCAAGCTACCGGGACAGGGACAACTTTCTTT.

The CDR3 region is CARTGASYEQYF. CDR3 DNA sequence: TGTGCTCGGACAGGGGCTTCCTACGAGCAGTACTTC. V is TRBV30 and J is TRBJ2-7; 9 bases line up with TRBD1. This CDR3 has 12 amino acids. The germline gives CDR1 GTSNPN, CDR2 SVGIG (reference sequence). Filled out from reference TRBV30 and TRBJ2-7, the complete variable domain reads SQTIHQWPATLVQPVGSPLSLECTVEGTSNPNLYWYRQAAGRGLQLLFYSVGIGQISSEVPQNLSASRPQDRQFILSSKKLLLSDSGFYLCARTGASYEQYFGPGTRLTVT.

V usage is TRBV30 and J usage is TRBJ1-2, with a possible D match to TRBD1 (5 bases). Deletions cut 3 bases from V and 6 bases from J, with 20 bases between. From germline, CDR1 is GTSNPN and CDR2 SVGIG (reference sequence). This CDR3 spans 15 amino acids. The CDR3 bases are TGTGCCTGGAGGGGTATGGGGGAGGGAGCTCATGGCTACACCTTC. Protein: CAWRGMGEGAHGYTF.

This chain connects TRBV18 to TRBJ1-5; D is unclear. The CDR3 runs to 13 residues. V shed 2 bases and J shed 6 bases, with 8 bases lying between them. Per germline, CDR1 KGHSH and CDR2 LQKENI. CDR3 DNA sequence: TGTGCCAGCTCACCAGGGAGCGGTCAGCCCCAGCATTTT. It codes for CASSPGSGQPQHF.

The chain carries TRBV5-5 and TRBJ2-1; 13 nucleotides agree with TRBD2. The ends lost 4 bases at V and 8 bases at J; junction bases unmatched: 9. The CDR3 totals 16 residues. CDR1 is SGHKS, CDR2 YYEKEE, per germline (reference sequence). CDR3 coding DNA: TGTGCCAGCAGCCCCCGAACTAGCGGGGGGGCCCATGAGCAGTTCTTC. Protein: CASSPRTSGGAHEQFF.

This clone came up once. V gene TRBV5-4 combines with J gene TRBJ1-2; 7 bases align to TRBD1. Trimming took 4 bases from V and 4 from J; bases not matched to a gene: 16. This CDR3 region has 17 residues. Germline V gene sequence: CDR1 SGHNT, CDR2 YYREEE (reference sequence). The chain's CDR3 is CASSAPGQGQNIYGYTF. CDR3 DNA sequence: TGTGCCAGCAGCGCCCCTGGGCAGGGACAGAACATCTATGGCTACACCTTC.

The table lists this clone with a count of one. This chain connects TRBV7-3 to TRBJ2-3; perhaps TRBD2 as D (5 bases). Germline-derived CDR1 and CDR2 are SGHTA and FQGTGA. Trimming removed 5 bases at V and 1 base at J, with 16 bases between. The CDR3 totals 16 residues. The CDR3 DNA sequence: TGTGCCAGCAGCCTAAACCCCGGACTGGGCACAGATACGCAGTATTTT. It yields the protein CASSLNPGLGTDTQYF.

In DNA form, the CDR3 reads TGTGCCTGGAGTGCAGGGTCGGCTAATGAAAAACTGTTTTTT. This sequence encodes CAWSAGSANEKLFF. J is TRBJ1-4 and V is TRBV30; a weak D match, TRBD1 (5 bases). The CDR3 is 14 residues long. Germline V gene lookup returns CDR1 GTSNPN and CDR2 SVGIG (reference sequence). The V end lost 1 base, the J end lost 3 bases, and 9 bases lay between the germline ends.

The chain uses TRBV12-5 and TRBJ1-1; 7 nucleotides match TRBD1. Germline V gene sequence: CDR1 LGHNT, CDR2 FRNRAP. CDR3 size: 14 residues. V lost 0 bases and J lost 5; bases outside the gene matches: 3. The CDR3, as DNA: TGTGCTAGTGGTTTGGTACAGGGGAGGACTGAAGCTTTCTTT. This gives the protein CASGLVQGRTEAFF.

This clone showed up just once. The chain employs TRBV7-2 and TRBJ2-3; the D gene is possibly TRBD2 (7 bases). The V and J ends lost 2 bases and 5 bases respectively, with 14 bases between them. CDR1 is SGHTA and CDR2 is FQGNSA in the germline V gene. CDR3 length: 15 amino acids. The chain's CDR3 is CASSLLGGRGDTQYF. The CDR3, as DNA: TGTGCCAGCAGCTTACTGGGGGGGCGGGGAGATACGCAGTATTTT.

The genes are TRBV5-4 and TRBJ1-1, with 9 positions matching TRBD1. Germline CDR1 SGHNT, CDR2 YYREEE (reference sequence). V dropped 3 bases and J dropped 8; count of bases not matched to a gene: 5. This CDR3 has 13 amino acids. Here the CDR3 DNA reads TGTGCCAGCAGCTATGACAGGGGGACCGAAGCTTTCTTT. This sequence encodes CASSYDRGTEAFF. Variable domain in full (rest from reference TRBV5-4 and TRBJ1-1): ETGVTQSPTHLIKTRGQQVTLRCSSQSGHNTVSWYQQALGQGPQFIFQYYREEENGRGNFPPRFSGLQFPNYSSELNVNALELDDSALYLCASSYDRGTEAFFGQGTRLTVV.